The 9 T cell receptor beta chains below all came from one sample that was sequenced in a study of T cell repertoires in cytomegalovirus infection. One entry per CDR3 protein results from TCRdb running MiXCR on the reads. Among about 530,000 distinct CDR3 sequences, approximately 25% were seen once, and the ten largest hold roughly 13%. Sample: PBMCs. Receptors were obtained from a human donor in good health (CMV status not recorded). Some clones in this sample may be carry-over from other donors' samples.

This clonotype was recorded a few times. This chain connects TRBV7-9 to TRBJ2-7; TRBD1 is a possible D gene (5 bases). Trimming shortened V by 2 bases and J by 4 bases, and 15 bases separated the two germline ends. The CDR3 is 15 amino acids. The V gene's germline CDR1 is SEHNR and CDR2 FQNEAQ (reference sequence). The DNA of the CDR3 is TGTGCCAGCAGCTTAATTGGGCAGGGCTATTACGAGCAGTACGTC. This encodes CASSLIGQGYYEQYV.

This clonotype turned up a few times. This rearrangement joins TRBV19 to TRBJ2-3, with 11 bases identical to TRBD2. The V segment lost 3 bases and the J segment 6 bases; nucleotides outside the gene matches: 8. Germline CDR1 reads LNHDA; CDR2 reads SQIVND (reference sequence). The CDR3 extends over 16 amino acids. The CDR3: CASSIGASGRLDTQYF. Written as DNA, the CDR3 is TGTGCCAGTAGTATTGGGGCTAGCGGGAGGTTGGATACGCAGTATTTT.

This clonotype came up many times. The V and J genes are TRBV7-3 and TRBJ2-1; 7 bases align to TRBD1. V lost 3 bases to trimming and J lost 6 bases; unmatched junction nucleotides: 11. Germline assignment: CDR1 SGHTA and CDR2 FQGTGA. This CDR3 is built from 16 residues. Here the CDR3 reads CASSLRSHRGRNEQFF. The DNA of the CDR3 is TGTGCCAGCAGCTTGCGAAGCCACAGGGGACGCAATGAGCAGTTCTTC.

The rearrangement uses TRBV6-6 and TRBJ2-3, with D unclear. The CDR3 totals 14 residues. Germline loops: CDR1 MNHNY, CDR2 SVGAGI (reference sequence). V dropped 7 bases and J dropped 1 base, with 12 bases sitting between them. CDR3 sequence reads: CASTRPQGTDTQYF. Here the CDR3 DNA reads TGTGCCAGCACGAGACCTCAGGGCACAGATACGCAGTATTTT.

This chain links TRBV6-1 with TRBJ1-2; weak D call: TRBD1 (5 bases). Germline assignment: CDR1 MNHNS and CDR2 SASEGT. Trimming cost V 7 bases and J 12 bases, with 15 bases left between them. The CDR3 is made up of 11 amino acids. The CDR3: CASTHGAGNTF. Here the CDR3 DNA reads TGTGCCAGCACCCATGGGGCAGGGAACACCTTC.

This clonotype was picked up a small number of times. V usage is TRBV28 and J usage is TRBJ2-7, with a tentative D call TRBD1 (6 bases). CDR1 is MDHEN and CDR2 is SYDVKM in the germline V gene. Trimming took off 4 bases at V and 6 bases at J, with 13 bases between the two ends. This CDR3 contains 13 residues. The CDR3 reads CASSSGQLFEQYF. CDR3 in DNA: TGTGCCAGCAGTTCCGGACAGTTATTCGAGCAGTACTTC. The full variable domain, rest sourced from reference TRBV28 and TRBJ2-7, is DVKVTQSSRYLVKRTGEKVFLECVQDMDHENMFWYRQDPGLGLRLIYFSYDVKMKEKGDIPEGYSVSREKKERFSLILESASTNQTSMYLCASSSGQLFEQYFGPGTRLTVT.

The CDR3 sequence is CASSAVGSANTGELFF. CDR3 nucleotides: TGTGCCAGCAGTGCCGTGGGCAGCGCGAACACCGGGGAGCTGTTTTTT. The rearrangement uses TRBV6-5 and TRBJ2-2; no definite D call. V was cut by 5 bases and J by 0 bases, with 13 bases left in between. This CDR3 has 16 amino acids. CDR1 and CDR2 from the germline V gene are MNHEY and SVGAGI.

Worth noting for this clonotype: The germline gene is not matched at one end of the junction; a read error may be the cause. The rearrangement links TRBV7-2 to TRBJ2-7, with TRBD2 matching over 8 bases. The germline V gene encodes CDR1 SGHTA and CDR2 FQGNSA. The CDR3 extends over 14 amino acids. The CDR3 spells CASSIPGLVYERYF. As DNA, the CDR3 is TGTGCCAGCAGCATTCCGGGACTAGTGTACGAGCGGTACTTC.

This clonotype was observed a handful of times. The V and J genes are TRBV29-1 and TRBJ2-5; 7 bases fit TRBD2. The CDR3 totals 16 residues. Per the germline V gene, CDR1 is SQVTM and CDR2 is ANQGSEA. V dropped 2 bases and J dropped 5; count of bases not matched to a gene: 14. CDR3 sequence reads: CSVERLGSGQLETQYF. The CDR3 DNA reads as TGCAGCGTTGAAAGGTTGGGTAGCGGGCAATTGGAGACCCAGTACTTC.